The present entry profiles one TCR beta chain with its context. Its antigen remains unknown. The PCR used 60 Vbeta and 13 Jbeta primers. Profiled with immunoSEQ multiplex PCR; TCRdb holds only in-frame clones, not every one. The table records 180,000 or so clones, 75% to 90% of them present only once. The germline V gene encodes CDR1 SNHLY and CDR2 FYNNEI. This CDR3 contains 14 residues. V lost 2 bases to trimming and J lost 7 bases, with 12 bases between them. This sample was included in a study of cytomegalovirus exposure and HLA in healthy donors. Study-level points and caveats: Based on reports, TCR beta sequences accurately predicted HLA-A and HLA-B alleles for most subjects.

The V and J genes are TRBV2 and TRBJ2-1, with D maybe TRBD2 (5 bases). The sequenced sample consisted of PBMCs. This TCR derives from a woman in her twenties or thirties in good health and CMV-seronegative. The CDR3 sequence is CASSERTGRNEQFF. CDR3 nucleotides: TGTGCCAGCAGTGAACGGACGGGAAGAAATGAGCAGTTCTTC. Combining the CDR3 with reference TRBV2 and TRBJ2-1 gives the whole variable domain EPEVTQTPSHQVTQMGQEVILRCVPISNHLYFYWYRQILGQKVEFLVSFYNNEISEKSEIFDDQFSVERPDGSNFTLKIRSTKLEDSAMYFCASSERTGRNEQFFGPGTRLTVL.